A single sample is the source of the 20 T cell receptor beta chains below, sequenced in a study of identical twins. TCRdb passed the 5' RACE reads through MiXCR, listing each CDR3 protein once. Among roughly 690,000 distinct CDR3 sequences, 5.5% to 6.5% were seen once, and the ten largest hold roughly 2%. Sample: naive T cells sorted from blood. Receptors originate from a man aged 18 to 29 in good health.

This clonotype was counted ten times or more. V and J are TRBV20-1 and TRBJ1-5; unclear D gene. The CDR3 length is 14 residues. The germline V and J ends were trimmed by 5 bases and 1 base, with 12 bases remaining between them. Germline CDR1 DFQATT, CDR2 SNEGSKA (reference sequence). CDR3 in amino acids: CSAEPGGSNQPQHF. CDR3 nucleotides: TGCAGTGCTGAGCCAGGAGGGAGCAATCAGCCCCAGCATTTT.

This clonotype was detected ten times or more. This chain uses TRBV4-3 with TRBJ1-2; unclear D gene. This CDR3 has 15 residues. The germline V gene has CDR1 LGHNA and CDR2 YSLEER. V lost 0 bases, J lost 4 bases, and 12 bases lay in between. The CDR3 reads CASSQDWSTLYGYTF. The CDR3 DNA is TGCGCCAGCAGCCAAGATTGGAGCACACTCTATGGCTACACCTTC.

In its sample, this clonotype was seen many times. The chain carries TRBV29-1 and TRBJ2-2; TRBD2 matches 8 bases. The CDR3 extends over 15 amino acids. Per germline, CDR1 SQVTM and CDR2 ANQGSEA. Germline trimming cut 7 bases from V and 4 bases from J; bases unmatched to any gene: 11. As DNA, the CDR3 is TGCAGCGGTATAACGGGAGGGATTGGCACCGGGGAGCTGTTTTTT. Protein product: CSGITGGIGTGELFF.

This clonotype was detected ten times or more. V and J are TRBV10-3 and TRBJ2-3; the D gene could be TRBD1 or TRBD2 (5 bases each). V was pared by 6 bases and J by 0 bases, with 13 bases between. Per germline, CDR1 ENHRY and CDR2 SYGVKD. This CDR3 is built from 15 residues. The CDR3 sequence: CAISYRDLSTDTQYF. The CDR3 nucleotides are TGTGCCATCAGCTACCGGGACCTTAGCACAGATACGCAGTATTTT.

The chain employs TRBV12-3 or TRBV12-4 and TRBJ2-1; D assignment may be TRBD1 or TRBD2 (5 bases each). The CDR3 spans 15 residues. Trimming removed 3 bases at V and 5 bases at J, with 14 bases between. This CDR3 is CASSFLGGRDNEQFF. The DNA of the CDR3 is TGTGCCAGCAGTTTCCTTGGGGGACGAGACAATGAGCAGTTCTTC.

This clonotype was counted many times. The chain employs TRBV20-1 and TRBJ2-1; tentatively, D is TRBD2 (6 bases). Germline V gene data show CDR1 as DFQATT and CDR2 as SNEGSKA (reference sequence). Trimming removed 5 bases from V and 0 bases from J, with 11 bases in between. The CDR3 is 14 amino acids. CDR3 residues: CSAAGTSSYNEQFF. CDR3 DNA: TGCAGTGCTGCGGGGACGAGCTCCTACAATGAGCAGTTCTTC.

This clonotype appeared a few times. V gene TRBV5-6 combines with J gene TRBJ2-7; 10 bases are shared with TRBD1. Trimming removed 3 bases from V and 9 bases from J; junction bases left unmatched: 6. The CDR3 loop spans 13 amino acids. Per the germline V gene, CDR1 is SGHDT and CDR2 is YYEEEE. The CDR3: CASSWDRGMGQYV. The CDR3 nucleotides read TGTGCCAGCAGCTGGGACAGGGGCATGGGGCAGTACGTC.

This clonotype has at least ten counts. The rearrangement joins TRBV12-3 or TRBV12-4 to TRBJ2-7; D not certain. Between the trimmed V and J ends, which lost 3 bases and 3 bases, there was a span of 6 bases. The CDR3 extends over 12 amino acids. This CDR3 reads CASSFQVYEQYF. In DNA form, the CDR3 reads TGTGCCAGCAGTTTCCAAGTCTACGAGCAGTACTTC.

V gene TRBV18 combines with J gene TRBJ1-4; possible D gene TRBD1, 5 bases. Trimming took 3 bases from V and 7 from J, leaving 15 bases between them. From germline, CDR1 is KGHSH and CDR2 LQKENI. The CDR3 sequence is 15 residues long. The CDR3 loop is CASSPREGRSEKLFF. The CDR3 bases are TGTGCCAGCTCACCTCGGGAGGGGCGGTCTGAAAAACTGTTTTTT. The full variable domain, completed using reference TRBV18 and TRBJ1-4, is NAGVMQNPRHLVRRRGQEARLRCSPMKGHSHVYWYRQLPEEGLKFMVYLQKENIIDESGMPKERFSAEFPKEGPSILRIQQVVRGDSAAYFCASSPREGRSEKLFFGSGTQLSVL.

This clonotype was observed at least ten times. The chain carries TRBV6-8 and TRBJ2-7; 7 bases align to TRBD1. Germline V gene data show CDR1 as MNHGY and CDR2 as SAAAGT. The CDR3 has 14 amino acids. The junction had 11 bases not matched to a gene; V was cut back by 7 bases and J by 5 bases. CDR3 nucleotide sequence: TGTGCCAGCATCCCTGGGGACAGATGGAACGAGCAGTACGTC. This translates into CASIPGDRWNEQYV.

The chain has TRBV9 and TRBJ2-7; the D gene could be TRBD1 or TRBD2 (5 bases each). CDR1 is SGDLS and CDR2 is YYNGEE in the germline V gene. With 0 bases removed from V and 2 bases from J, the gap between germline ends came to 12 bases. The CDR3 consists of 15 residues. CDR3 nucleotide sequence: TGTGCCAGCAGCGTAGCAAGGGACCGACCCTACGAGCAGTACTTC. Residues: CASSVARDRPYEQYF.

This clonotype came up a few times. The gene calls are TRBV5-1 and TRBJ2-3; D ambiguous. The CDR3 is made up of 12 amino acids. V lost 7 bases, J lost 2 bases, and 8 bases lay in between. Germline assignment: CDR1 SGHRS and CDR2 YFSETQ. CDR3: CASRAFTDTQYF. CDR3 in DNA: TGCGCCAGCCGGGCTTTCACAGATACGCAGTATTTT.

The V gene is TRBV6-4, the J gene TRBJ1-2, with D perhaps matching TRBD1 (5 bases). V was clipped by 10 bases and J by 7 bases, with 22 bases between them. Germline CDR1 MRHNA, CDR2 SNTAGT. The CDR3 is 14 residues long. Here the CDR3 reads CATPRPLVGGGYTF. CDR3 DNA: TGTGCCACCCCTAGGCCCTTGGTTGGGGGTGGCTACACCTTC.

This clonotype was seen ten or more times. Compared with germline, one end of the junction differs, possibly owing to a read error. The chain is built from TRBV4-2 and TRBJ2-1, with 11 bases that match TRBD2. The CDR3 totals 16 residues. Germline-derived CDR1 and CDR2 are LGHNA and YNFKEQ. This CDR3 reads CASSRTGTSGYNEQFF. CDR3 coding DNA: TGTGCCAGCAGCCGTACCGGGACTAGCGGATACAATGAGCAGTTTTTC.

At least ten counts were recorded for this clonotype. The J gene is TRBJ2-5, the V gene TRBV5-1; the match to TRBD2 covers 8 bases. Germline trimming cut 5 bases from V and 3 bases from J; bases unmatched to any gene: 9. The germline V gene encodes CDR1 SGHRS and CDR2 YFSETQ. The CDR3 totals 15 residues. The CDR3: CASRFYSGAKETQYF. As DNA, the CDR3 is TGCGCCAGCAGGTTCTATAGCGGGGCCAAAGAGACCCAGTACTTC.

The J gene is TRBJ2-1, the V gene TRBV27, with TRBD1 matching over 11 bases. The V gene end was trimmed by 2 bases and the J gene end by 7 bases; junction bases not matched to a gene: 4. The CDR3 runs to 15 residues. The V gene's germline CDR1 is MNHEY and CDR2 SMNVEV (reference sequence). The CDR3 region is CASSLMDRGRNEQFF. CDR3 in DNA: TGTGCCAGCAGTTTAATGGACAGGGGGCGGAATGAGCAGTTCTTC.

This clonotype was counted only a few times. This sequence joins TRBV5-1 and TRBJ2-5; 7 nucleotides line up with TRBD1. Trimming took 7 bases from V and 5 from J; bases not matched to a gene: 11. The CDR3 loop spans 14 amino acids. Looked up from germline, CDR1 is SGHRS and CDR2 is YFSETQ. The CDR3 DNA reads TGCGCCAGCGCATCGTCAGGGGGTTGGGAGACCCAGTACTTC. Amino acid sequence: CASASSGGWETQYF.

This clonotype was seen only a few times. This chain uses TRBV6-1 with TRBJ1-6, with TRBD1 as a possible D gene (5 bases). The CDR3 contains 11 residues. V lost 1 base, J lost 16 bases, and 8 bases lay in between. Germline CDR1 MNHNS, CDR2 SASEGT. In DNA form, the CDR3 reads TGTGCCAGCAGTGAAGACAGGAAGCTCCACTTT. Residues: CASSEDRKLHF.

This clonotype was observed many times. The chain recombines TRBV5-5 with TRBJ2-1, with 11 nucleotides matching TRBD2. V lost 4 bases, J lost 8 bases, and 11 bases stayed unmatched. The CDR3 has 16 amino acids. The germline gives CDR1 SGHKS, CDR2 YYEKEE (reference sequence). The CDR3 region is CASSILAGGKGYEQFF. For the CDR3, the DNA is TGTGCCAGCAGCATTTTAGCGGGAGGGAAAGGATATGAGCAGTTCTTC.

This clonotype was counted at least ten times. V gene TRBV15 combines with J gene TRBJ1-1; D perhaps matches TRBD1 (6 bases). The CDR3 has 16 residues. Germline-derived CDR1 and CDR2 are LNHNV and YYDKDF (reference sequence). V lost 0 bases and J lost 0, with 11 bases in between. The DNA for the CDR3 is TGTGCCACCAGCAGAGACCCGGGGGCTATGAACACTGAAGCTTTCTTT. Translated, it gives CATSRDPGAMNTEAFF.